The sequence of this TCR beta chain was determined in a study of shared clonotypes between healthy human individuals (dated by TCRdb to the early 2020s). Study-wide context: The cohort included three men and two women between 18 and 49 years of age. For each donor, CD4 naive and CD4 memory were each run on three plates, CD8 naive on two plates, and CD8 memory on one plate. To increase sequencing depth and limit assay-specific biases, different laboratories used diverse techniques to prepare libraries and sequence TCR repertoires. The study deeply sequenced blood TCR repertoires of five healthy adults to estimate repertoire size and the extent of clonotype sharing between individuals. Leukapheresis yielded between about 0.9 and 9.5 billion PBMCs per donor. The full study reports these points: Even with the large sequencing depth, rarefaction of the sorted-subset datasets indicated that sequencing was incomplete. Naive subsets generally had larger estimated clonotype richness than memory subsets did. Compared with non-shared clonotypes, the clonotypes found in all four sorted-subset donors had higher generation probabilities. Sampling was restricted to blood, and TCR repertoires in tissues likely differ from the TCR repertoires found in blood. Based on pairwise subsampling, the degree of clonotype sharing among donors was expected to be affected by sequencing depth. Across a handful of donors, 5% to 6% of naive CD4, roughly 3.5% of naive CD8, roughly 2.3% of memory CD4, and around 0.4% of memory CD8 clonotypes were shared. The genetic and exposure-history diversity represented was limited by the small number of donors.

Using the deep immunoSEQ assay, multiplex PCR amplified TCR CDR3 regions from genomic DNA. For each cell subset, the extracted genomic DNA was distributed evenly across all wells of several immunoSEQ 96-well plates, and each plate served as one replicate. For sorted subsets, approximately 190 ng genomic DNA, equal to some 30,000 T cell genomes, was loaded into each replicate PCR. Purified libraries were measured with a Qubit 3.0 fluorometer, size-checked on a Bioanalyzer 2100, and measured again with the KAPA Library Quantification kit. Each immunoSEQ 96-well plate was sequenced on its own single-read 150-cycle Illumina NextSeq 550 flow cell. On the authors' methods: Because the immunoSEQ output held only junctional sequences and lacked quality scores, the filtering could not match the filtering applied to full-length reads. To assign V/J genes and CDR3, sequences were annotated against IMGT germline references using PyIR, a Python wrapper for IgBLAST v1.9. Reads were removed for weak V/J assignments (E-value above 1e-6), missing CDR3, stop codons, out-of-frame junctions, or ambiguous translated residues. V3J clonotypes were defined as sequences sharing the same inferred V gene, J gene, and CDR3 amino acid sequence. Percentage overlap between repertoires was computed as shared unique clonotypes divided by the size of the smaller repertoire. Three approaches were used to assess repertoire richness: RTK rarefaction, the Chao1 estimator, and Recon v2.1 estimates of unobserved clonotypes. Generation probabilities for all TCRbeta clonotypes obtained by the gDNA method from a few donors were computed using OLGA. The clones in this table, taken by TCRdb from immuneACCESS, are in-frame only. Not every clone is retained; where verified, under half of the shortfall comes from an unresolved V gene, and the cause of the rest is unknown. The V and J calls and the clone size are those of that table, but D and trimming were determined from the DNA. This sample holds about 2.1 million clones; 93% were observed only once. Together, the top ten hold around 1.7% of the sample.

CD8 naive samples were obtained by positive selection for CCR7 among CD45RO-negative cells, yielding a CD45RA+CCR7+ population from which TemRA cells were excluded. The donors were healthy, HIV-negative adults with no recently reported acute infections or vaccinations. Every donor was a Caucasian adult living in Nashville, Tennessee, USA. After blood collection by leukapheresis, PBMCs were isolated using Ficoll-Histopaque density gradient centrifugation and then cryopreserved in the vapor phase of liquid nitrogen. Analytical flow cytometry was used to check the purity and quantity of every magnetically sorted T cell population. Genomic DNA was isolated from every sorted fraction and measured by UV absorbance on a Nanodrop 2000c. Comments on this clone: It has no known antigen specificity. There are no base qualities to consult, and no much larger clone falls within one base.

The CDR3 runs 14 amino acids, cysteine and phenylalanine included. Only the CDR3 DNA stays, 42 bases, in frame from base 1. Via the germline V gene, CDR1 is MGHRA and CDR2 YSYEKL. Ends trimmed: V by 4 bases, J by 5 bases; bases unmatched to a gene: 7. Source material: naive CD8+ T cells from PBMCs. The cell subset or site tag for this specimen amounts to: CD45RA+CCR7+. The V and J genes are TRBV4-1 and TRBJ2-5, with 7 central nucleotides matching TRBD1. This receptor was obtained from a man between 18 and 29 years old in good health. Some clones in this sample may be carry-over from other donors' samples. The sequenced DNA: TGCGCCAGCAGCCGCCTGGGACAGAGGGAGACCCAGTACTTC. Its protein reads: CASSRLGQRETQYF.